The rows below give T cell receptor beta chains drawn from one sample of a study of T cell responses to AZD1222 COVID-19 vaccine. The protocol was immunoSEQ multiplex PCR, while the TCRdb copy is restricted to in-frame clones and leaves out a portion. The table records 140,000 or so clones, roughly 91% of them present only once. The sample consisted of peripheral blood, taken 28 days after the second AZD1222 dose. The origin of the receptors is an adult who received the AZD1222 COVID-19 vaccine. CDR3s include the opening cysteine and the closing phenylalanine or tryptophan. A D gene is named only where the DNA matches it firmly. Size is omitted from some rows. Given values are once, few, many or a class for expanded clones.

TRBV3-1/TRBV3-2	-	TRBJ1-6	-	CASSQERGSPLHF	TGTGCCAGCAGCCAAGAACGGGGATCACCCCTCCACTTT
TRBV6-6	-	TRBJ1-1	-	CASSPRRDTEAFF	TGTGCCAGCAGCCCCCGCAGGGACACTGAAGCTTTCTTT
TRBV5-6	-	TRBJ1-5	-	CASSRGHQPQHF	TGTGCCAGCAGCCGGGGGCATCAGCCCCAGCATTTT
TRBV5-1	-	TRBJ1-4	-	CASSSQGSGEKLFF	TGCGCCAGCAGCTCTCAGGGGTCCGGTGAAAAACTGTTTTTT
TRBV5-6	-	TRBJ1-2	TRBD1	CASSLDRAYGYTF	TGTGCCAGCAGCTTAGACAGGGCCTATGGCTACACCTTC
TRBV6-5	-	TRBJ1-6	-	CASSYSLRKNSPLHF	TGTGCCAGCAGTTACTCGCTGAGAAAAAATTCACCCCTCCACTTT
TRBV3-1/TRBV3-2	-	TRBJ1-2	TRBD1	CASSHRQGARYGYTF	TGTGCCAGCAGCCACCGACAGGGGGCGCGCTATGGCTACACCTTC
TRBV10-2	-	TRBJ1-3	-	CASSDRWSGNTIYF	TGCGCCAGCAGTGATAGGTGGTCTGGAAACACCATATATTTT
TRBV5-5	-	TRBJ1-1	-	CASSWSDTEAFF	TGTGCCAGCAGCTGGAGTGACACTGAAGCTTTCTTT
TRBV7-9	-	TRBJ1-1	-	CASSRTGGTEAFF	TGTGCCAGCAGCCGTACGGGGGGTACTGAAGCTTTCTTT
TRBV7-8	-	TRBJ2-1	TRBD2	CASSSGLAGHNEQFF	TGTGCCAGCAGCTCTGGACTAGCGGGCCACAATGAGCAGTTCTTC
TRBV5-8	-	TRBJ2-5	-	CASSLRESEETQYF	TGTGCCAGCAGCTTGCGGGAATCGGAAGAGACCCAGTACTTC
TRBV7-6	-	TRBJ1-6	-	CASSLTDQGGSPLHF	TGTGCCAGCAGCTTGACAGACCAGGGTGGATCACCCCTCCACTTT
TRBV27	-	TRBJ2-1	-	CASSSPLRRRGNEQFF	TGTGCCAGCAGTTCCCCCTTGAGACGGAGGGGGAATGAGCAGTTCTTC
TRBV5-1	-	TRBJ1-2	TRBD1	CASSPTGAYGYTF	TGCGCCAGCAGCCCGACAGGGGCCTATGGCTACACCTTC
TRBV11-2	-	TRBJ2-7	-	CASSLWQGPSEQYF	TGTGCCAGCAGCTTATGGCAGGGACCCTCCGAGCAGTACTTC
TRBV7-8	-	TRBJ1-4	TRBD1	CASSFRWDSNEKLFF	TGTGCCAGCAGCTTTCGGTGGGACAGCAATGAAAAACTGTTTTTT
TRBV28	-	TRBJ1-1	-	CASSPPRVMNTEAFF	TGTGCCAGCAGTCCCCCACGGGTAATGAACACTGAAGCTTTCTTT
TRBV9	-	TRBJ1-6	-	CASSVMSGPGRSPLHF	TGTGCCAGCAGCGTAATGTCGGGTCCGGGGAGATCACCCCTCCACTTT
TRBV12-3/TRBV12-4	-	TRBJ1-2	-	CASSLRGGYGYTF	TGTGCCAGCAGTTTAAGGGGTGGCTATGGCTACACCTTC
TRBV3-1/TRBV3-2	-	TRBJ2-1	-	CASSQLQGLAYNEQFF	TGTGCCAGCAGCCAACTTCAGGGGTTGGCCTACAATGAGCAGTTCTTC
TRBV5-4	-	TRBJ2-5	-	CASSSPRQKETQYF	TGTGCCAGCAGCTCCCCCCGACAGAAAGAGACCCAGTACTTC
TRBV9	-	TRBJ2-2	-	CASSGGNTGELFF	TGTGCCAGCAGCGGGGGGAACACCGGGGAGCTGTTTTTT
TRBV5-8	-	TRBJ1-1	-	CASSLVGLDTEAFF	TGTGCCAGCAGCTTGGTGGGGTTGGACACTGAAGCTTTCTTT
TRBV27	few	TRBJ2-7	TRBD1	CASSRQGPYEQYF	TGTGCCAGCAGTCGACAGGGCCCCTACGAGCAGTACTTC
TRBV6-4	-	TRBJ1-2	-	CASSDTRAGEHYGYTF	TGTGCCAGCAGTGACACCCGTGCAGGCGAACACTATGGCTACACCTTC
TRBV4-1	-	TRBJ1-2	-	CASSQDVHRGYTF	TGCGCCAGCAGCCAAGACGTCCACAGGGGCTACACCTTC
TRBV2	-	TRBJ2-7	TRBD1	CASRDPGQGYYEQYF	TGTGCCAGCAGAGATCCGGGACAGGGATATTACGAGCAGTACTTC